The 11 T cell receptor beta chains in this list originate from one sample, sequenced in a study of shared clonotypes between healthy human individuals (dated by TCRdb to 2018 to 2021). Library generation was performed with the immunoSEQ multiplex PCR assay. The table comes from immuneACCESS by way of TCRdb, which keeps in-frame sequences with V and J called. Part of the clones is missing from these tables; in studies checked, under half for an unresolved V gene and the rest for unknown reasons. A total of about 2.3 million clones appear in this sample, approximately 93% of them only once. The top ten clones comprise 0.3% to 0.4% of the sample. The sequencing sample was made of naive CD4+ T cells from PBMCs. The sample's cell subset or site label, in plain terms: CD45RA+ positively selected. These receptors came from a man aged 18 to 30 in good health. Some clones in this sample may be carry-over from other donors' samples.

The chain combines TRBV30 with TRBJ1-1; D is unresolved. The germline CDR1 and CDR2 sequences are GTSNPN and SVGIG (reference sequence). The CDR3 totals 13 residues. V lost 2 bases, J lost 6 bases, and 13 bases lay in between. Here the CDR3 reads CAWSPKRLAEAFF. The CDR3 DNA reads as TGTGCCTGGAGTCCCAAGAGGTTGGCTGAAGCTTTCTTT.

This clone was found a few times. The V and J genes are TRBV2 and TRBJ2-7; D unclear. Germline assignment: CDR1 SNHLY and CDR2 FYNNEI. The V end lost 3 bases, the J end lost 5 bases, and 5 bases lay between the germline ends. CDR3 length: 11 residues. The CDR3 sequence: CASSEYNEQYF. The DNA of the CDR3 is TGTGCCAGCAGTGAGTATAACGAGCAGTACTTC.

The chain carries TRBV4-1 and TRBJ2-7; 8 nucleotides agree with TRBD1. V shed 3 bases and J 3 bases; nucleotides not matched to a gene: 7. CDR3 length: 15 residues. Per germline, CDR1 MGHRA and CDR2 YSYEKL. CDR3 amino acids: CASSQPGQADYEQYF. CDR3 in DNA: TGCGCCAGCAGCCAGCCGGGACAGGCAGACTACGAGCAGTACTTC.

The CDR3 region is CASSQEGGRQETQYF. The CDR3 DNA is TGCGCCAGCAGCCAAGAAGGCGGTCGACAAGAGACCCAGTACTTC. J is TRBJ2-5 and V is TRBV4-3; no clear D gene. Germline V gene sequence: CDR1 LGHNA, CDR2 YSLEER. The V and J ends lost 0 bases and 2 bases respectively, with 10 bases between them. CDR3 length: 15 residues.

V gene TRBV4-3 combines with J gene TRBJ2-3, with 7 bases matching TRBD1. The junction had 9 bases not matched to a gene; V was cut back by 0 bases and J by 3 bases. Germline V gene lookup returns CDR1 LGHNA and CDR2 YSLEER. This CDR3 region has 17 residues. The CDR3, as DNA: TGCGCCAGCAGCCAAGACCAAACAGGGGAAAGGACAGATACGCAGTATTTT. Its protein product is CASSQDQTGERTDTQYF.

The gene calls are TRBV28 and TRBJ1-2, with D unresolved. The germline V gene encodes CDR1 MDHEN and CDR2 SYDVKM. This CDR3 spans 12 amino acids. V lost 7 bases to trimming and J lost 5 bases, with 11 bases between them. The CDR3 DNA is TGTGCCAGCACCTCAGGAGGGTATGGCTACACCTTC. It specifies CASTSGGYGYTF.

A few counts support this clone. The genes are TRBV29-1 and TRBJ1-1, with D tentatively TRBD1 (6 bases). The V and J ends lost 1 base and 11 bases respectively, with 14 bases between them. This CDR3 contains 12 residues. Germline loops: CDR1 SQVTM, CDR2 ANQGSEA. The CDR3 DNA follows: TGCAGCGTTGAAGTGACAGTGAGGGGGGCTTTCTTT. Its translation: CSVEVTVRGAFF.

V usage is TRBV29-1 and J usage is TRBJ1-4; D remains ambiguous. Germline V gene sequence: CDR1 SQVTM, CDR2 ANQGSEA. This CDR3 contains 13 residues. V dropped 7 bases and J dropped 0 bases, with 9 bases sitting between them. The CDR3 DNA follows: TGCAGCGCCGGCAGTGCAACTAATGAAAAACTGTTTTTT. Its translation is CSAGSATNEKLFF.

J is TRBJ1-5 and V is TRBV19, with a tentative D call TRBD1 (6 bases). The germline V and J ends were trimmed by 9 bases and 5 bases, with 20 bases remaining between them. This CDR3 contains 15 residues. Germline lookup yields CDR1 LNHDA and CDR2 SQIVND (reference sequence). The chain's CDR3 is CASGQTEFRDQPQHF. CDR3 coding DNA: TGTGCCAGCGGACAGACGGAGTTTCGGGATCAGCCCCAGCATTTT.

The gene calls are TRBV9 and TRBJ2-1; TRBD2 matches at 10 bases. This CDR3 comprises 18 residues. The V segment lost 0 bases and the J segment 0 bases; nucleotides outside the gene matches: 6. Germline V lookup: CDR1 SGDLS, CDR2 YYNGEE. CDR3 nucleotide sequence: TGTGCCAGCAGCGTAGACGGTCTAGCGGGAGCCTCCTACAATGAGCAGTTCTTC. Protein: CASSVDGLAGASYNEQFF.

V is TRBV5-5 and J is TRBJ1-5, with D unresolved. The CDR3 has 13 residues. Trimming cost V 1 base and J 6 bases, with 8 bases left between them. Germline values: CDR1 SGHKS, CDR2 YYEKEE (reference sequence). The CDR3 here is CASSLWVGQPQHF. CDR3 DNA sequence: TGTGCCAGCAGCTTGTGGGTAGGTCAGCCCCAGCATTTT.